The next 27 T cell receptor beta chains were all read from a single sample in a study of T cells in Graves' hyperthyroidism and ophthalmopathy. TCR beta CDR3 region amplification was performed from RNA transcripts. The HTBI primer set drove a first-round RT-PCR of the TCR CDR3. TCRdb reanalysed the multiplex PCR reads using MiXCR and keeps one entry per CDR3 protein. The data hold hundreds of thousands of distinct CDR3 sequences, with 16% observed a single time. The specimen was blood. The receptors were sampled from a woman aged 18-30 years with Graves' ophthalmopathy.

This clonotype was recorded many times. The chain joins TRBV27 to TRBJ2-1; D might be TRBD2 (5 bases). The CDR3 extends over 14 amino acids. Trimming cost V 8 bases and J 6 bases, with 17 bases left between them. CDR1 is MNHEY, CDR2 SMNVEV, per germline (reference sequence). The CDR3 bases are TGTGCCAGCTCCGGGATCTCAGCCTCCAATGAGCAGTTCTTC. Encoded protein: CASSGISASNEQFF.

This clonotype was seen many times. J is TRBJ1-1 and V is TRBV29-1; the D is unclear. Germline V gene sequence: CDR1 SQVTM, CDR2 ANQGSEA. V was trimmed by 3 bases and J by 0 bases, leaving 11 bases between them. The CDR3 is made up of 14 amino acids. CDR3 nucleotides: TGCAGCGTTGATTGGGCCACCATGAACACTGAAGCTTTCTTT. This translates into CSVDWATMNTEAFF.

This clonotype was seen a handful of times. Being one base from a much bigger clone, this may be a read error. The chain recombines TRBV6-2 or TRBV6-3 with TRBJ2-1; unclear D gene. CDR3 length equals 12 residues. Germline CDR1 reads MNHEY; CDR2 reads SVGEGT. Trimming pared 6 bases from V and 10 bases from J, leaving 13 bases between. The CDR3 region has the DNA TGTGCCAGCAGCCCCGAGAGAACCGAGCAGTTCTTC. As protein: CASSPERTEQFF.

The rearrangement uses TRBV3-2 and TRBJ1-1; the table names TRBD1, a call not compared with the DNA. TRBV3-2 is described as a pseudogene. The CDR3 sequence is 14 residues long. CDR3 amino acids: CASSRYRENTEAFF. CDR3 bases: TGTGCCAGCAGCCGATACAGGGAGAACACTGAAGCTTTCTTT.

The rearrangement joins TRBV28 to TRBJ1-2; possible D gene TRBD1, 6 bases. Germline V lookup: CDR1 MDHEN, CDR2 SYDVKM. This CDR3 has 14 amino acids. Trimming took off 9 bases at V and 0 bases at J, with 14 bases between the two ends. The CDR3 here is CASQGPPANYGYTF. CDR3 DNA sequence: TGTGCCAGTCAGGGGCCCCCAGCTAACTATGGCTACACCTTC.

This chain links TRBV19 with TRBJ2-1; 14 nucleotides match TRBD2. Germline V gene lookup returns CDR1 LNHDA and CDR2 SQIVND (reference sequence). The V segment lost 11 bases and the J segment 4 bases; nucleotides outside the gene matches: 10. The CDR3 totals 16 residues. The CDR3 bases are TGTGCCTCAGGGGGACTAGCGGGGGTCAGGTACAATGAGCAGTTCTTC. Amino acids: CASGGLAGVRYNEQFF.

This clonotype was counted a few times. The chain recombines TRBV6-1 with TRBJ2-6; 7 nucleotides agree with TRBD1. Losses at the gene ends were 6 bases for V and 2 bases for J; bases not matched to a gene: 4. CDR3 length: 15 amino acids. Germline CDR1 reads MNHNS; CDR2 reads SASEGT. The CDR3 here is CASRQGRAGANVLTF. For the CDR3, the DNA is TGTGCCAGCAGACAGGGGCGGGCTGGGGCCAACGTCCTGACTTTC.

V and J are TRBV20-1 and TRBJ2-3; 9 positions match TRBD2. The length of the CDR3 is 14 residues. V shed 6 bases and J 0 bases; nucleotides not matched to a gene: 4. Germline lookup yields CDR1 DFQATT and CDR2 SNEGSKA (reference sequence). The CDR3 protein is CSAKTSGSTDTQYF. The CDR3 DNA reads as TGCAGTGCCAAAACTAGCGGGAGCACAGATACGCAGTATTTT.

This clonotype was counted many times. V and J are TRBV3-1 and TRBJ1-2; weak D call: TRBD1 (5 bases). CDR1 is LGHDT and CDR2 is YNNKEL in the germline V gene (reference sequence). This CDR3 spans 15 amino acids. The V end lost 3 bases, the J end lost 4 bases, and 15 bases lay between the germline ends. CDR3 loop: CASSHRQTISYGYTF. In nucleotides, the CDR3 is TGTGCCAGCAGCCATCGACAGACTATTAGCTATGGCTACACCTTC.

This clonotype has a count of ten or more. V usage is TRBV30 and J usage is TRBJ1-3; D is uncertain. From germline, CDR1 is GTSNPN and CDR2 SVGIG (reference sequence). This CDR3 region has 12 residues. Trimming removed 2 bases at V and 8 bases at J, with 10 bases between. The CDR3 protein is CAWSTAVYTIYF. The CDR3 DNA reads as TGTGCCTGGAGTACCGCGGTCTACACCATATATTTT.

This clonotype was found many times. The rearrangement joins TRBV28 to TRBJ2-7; 11 nucleotides agree with TRBD2. The J segment lost 0 bases and the V segment lost 5 bases, leaving 9 bases of the junction unmatched. The V gene's germline CDR1 is MDHEN and CDR2 SYDVKM. The CDR3 extends over 17 amino acids. The CDR3 sequence is CASSVVLAGDYSYEQYF. As DNA, the CDR3 is TGTGCCAGCAGTGTGGTACTAGCGGGGGATTACTCCTACGAGCAGTACTTC. The whole variable domain, remainder taken from reference TRBV28 and TRBJ2-7, is DVKVTQSSRYLVKRTGEKVFLECVQDMDHENMFWYRQDPGLGLRLIYFSYDVKMKEKGDIPEGYSVSREKKERFSLILESASTNQTSMYLCASSVVLAGDYSYEQYFGPGTRLTVT.

This clonotype occurred many times. The chain joins TRBV28 to TRBJ1-1, with D uncertain. The CDR3 totals 14 residues. Trimming stripped 3 bases from V and 0 bases from J, with 8 bases between. Germline CDR1 is MDHEN and CDR2 is SYDVKM. CDR3 in DNA: TGTGCCAGCAGTTTCCAGGAGATGAACACTGAAGCTTTCTTT. Translating it yields CASSFQEMNTEAFF.

The CDR3 coding sequence is TGTGCCAGCAGTTACGGCCGATCCACTGAAGCTTTCTTT. Encoded protein: CASSYGRSTEAFF. J is TRBJ1-1 and V is TRBV6-2 or TRBV6-3; the D is unclear. There are 13 residues in the CDR3. Germline V gives CDR1 MNHEY, CDR2 SVGEGT. V was cut by 2 bases and J by 4 bases, with 8 bases left in between.

In this sample, this clonotype turned up many times. V usage is TRBV7-8 and J usage is TRBJ1-2; no reliable D call. Germline V CDR1 and CDR2: SGHVS, FQNEAQ. V lost 5 bases and J lost 5, with 9 bases in between. CDR3 length: 12 amino acids. The DNA for the CDR3 is TGTGCCAGCAGCCCGGGAATATATGGCTACACCTTC. It translates to CASSPGIYGYTF.

In its sample, this clonotype was seen many times. V gene TRBV28 combines with J gene TRBJ1-2; D unresolved. Trimming pared 8 bases from V and 1 base from J, leaving 5 bases between. The germline V gene has CDR1 MDHEN and CDR2 SYDVKM. This CDR3 comprises 11 residues. The CDR3 DNA reads TGTGCCAGCGGCAGTAACTATGGCTACACCTTC. It yields the protein CASGSNYGYTF.

This clonotype was observed at least ten times. V gene TRBV12-3 or TRBV12-4 combines with J gene TRBJ2-1; TRBD1 agrees at 7 bases. The CDR3 covers 17 residues. The J segment lost 2 bases and the V segment lost 5 bases, leaving 12 bases of the junction unmatched. CDR3 in DNA: TGTGCCAGCAGTCCCAGCCGGACAGGCCGACCCTACAATGAGCAGTTCTTC. It translates to CASSPSRTGRPYNEQFF.

This clonotype has a count of ten or more. This chain joins TRBV5-1 and TRBJ1-1; the D gene is possibly TRBD1 (6 bases). The CDR3 sequence is 15 residues long. Germline CDR1 and CDR2: SGHRS and YFSETQ. Trimming cost V 4 bases and J 0 bases, with 13 bases left between them. DNA for the CDR3: TGCGCCAGCAGCCAAACAGGGCCCCTGAACACTGAAGCTTTCTTT. It encodes CASSQTGPLNTEAFF.

This clonotype has a count of ten or more. The J gene is TRBJ2-7, the V gene TRBV6-2 or TRBV6-3; D unresolved. The CDR3 is made up of 12 amino acids. Deletions cut 3 bases from V and 5 bases from J, with 8 bases between. Germline CDR1 MNHEY, CDR2 SVGEGT. For the CDR3, the DNA is TGTGCCAGCAGTTATCCCCCCCACGAGCAGTACTTC. Translated, it gives CASSYPPHEQYF.

This clonotype has a count of ten or more. V and J are TRBV20-1 and TRBJ2-5; D is unresolved. The germline V and J ends were trimmed by 1 base and 5 bases, with 14 bases remaining between them. The CDR3 has 14 residues. Germline V CDR1 and CDR2: DFQATT, SNEGSKA (reference sequence). As DNA, the CDR3 is TGCAGTGCTAGAGTTCTGGGTCTTATGGAGACCCAGTACTTC. It translates to CSARVLGLMETQYF.

The chain employs TRBV2 and TRBJ2-7; TRBD1 aligns across 7 bases. CDR1 and CDR2 from the germline V gene are SNHLY and FYNNEI. This CDR3 is built from 15 residues. Trimming took 6 bases from V and 5 from J; bases not matched to a gene: 13. The CDR3 sequence is CASSPLTGAADEQYF. In DNA, the CDR3 is TGTGCCAGCAGCCCCTTAACAGGGGCCGCCGACGAGCAGTACTTC.

The table lists this clonotype with many counts. CDR3 DNA sequence: TGCAGCGTCGGGCTCTCCTACGAGCAGTACTTC. This gives the protein CSVGLSYEQYF. The chain combines TRBV29-1 with TRBJ2-7, with D uncertain. The CDR3 covers 11 residues. Trimming took 6 bases from V and 0 from J, leaving 6 bases between them. Germline V gives CDR1 SQVTM, CDR2 ANQGSEA.

This clonotype has a count of ten or more. The V gene is TRBV20-1, the J gene TRBJ2-7; 7 nucleotides align to TRBD1. V trimming: 6 bases; J trimming: 4 bases; junction bases outside the gene matches: 15. Germline loops: CDR1 DFQATT, CDR2 SNEGSKA (reference sequence). CDR3 length: 15 residues. Here the CDR3 reads CSARPGAGGKYEQYF. CDR3 bases: TGCAGTGCCAGACCCGGGGCAGGGGGTAAATACGAGCAGTACTTC.

This clonotype was detected many times. V is TRBV28 and J is TRBJ1-5; 8 bases line up with TRBD1. The CDR3 loop spans 14 amino acids. Losses at the gene ends were 6 bases for V and 5 bases for J; bases not matched to a gene: 6. Looked up from germline, CDR1 is MDHEN and CDR2 is SYDVKM. The CDR3 DNA reads TGTGCCAGCAGGACCGGGACAGGTTATCAGCCCCAGCATTTT. Translated, it gives CASRTGTGYQPQHF.

In this sample, this clonotype turned up many times. The gene calls are TRBV7-6 and TRBJ2-7, with TRBD1 matching over 7 bases. V lost 5 bases, J lost 1 base, and 5 bases stayed unmatched. This CDR3 is 14 amino acids long. Per the germline V gene, CDR1 is SGHVS and CDR2 is FNYEAQ. CDR3 region: CASSRRDSSYEQYF. The CDR3 DNA reads TGTGCCAGCAGCCGAAGGGACAGTTCCTACGAGCAGTACTTC.

The gene calls are TRBV9 and TRBJ2-5; D is perhaps TRBD2 (5 bases). The germline CDR1 and CDR2 sequences are SGDLS and YYNGEE. Trimming shortened V by 3 bases and J by 2 bases, and 8 bases separated the two germline ends. The CDR3 is made up of 13 amino acids. CDR3 loop: CASSARAQETQYF. CDR3 in DNA: TGTGCCAGCAGCGCGAGGGCGCAAGAGACCCAGTACTTC.

This clonotype appeared many times. V is TRBV7-2 and J is TRBJ2-3; tentative D call: TRBD2 (5 bases). The CDR3 contains 16 residues. Looked up from germline, CDR1 is SGHTA and CDR2 is FQGNSA. Trimming shortened V by 3 bases and J by 2 bases, and 15 bases separated the two germline ends. The CDR3 loop reads CASSFSPAAITDTQYF. The CDR3 DNA reads as TGTGCCAGCAGCTTTAGTCCAGCGGCGATCACAGATACGCAGTATTTT.

At least ten counts were recorded for this clonotype. The chain couples TRBV9 to TRBJ1-3; possible D gene TRBD1, 6 bases. Trimming took off 3 bases at V and 2 bases at J, with 12 bases between the two ends. The germline V gene encodes CDR1 SGDLS and CDR2 YYNGEE. The CDR3 is 15 amino acids. The CDR3 spells CASSEQGSPGNTIYF. CDR3 in DNA: TGTGCCAGCAGCGAACAGGGTTCTCCTGGAAACACCATATATTTT.